These T cell receptor beta chains were read from a single sample in a study of shared clonotypes between healthy human individuals. The data were produced by immunoSEQ multiplex PCR, yet TCRdb's version contains in-frame clones alone and is incomplete. The sample lists around 1.9 million clones, around 93% occurring once. The sequenced sample consisted of naive CD8+ T cells from PBMCs. The receptors here all came from a man between 18 and 35 years old in good health. Some clones in this sample may be carry-over from other donors' samples. CDR3s include the opening cysteine and the closing phenylalanine or tryptophan. The D gene is left open where the match is weak. The size entry is marked missing in some rows and otherwise reads once, few, many or a size class.

D	size	V	J	CDR3
NA	NA	TRBV5-4	TRBJ1-4	CASSLQGDEKLFF
TRBD1	NA	TRBV27	TRBJ1-5	CASSLYYRGLSNQPQHF
TRBD2	NA	TRBV6-1	TRBJ2-2	CASFRREWDTGELFF
TRBD2	NA	TRBV4-2	TRBJ2-2	CASRGTSGRGGELFF
NA	NA	TRBV2	TRBJ2-5	CASSEPPGGEETQYF
NA	NA	TRBV21-1	TRBJ1-4	CAIFQDGEGATNEKLFF
NA	NA	TRBV20-1	TRBJ1-5	CSENQPQHF
TRBD1	NA	TRBV15	TRBJ2-7	CATSREGQGAYEQYF
NA	NA	TRBV7-9	TRBJ1-1	CASSRAGTEAFF
NA	once	TRBV13	TRBJ1-6	CASSLGGQPNSPLHF
NA	NA	TRBV19	TRBJ1-1	CASRTLTLGTEAFF
NA	few	TRBV28	TRBJ1-1	CASSFQVNTEAFF
NA	NA	TRBV2	TRBJ2-1	CASSESAASAYNEQFF
TRBD2	NA	TRBV19	TRBJ2-1	CASSLSSGSHNEQFF
NA	once	TRBV5-1	TRBJ2-7	CASSSGGRATYEQYF
TRBD1	NA	TRBV6-5	TRBJ1-1	CASSPGTGINTEAFF
NA	NA	TRBV11-2	TRBJ1-1	CASTPVGGNTEAFF
NA	NA	TRBV12-2	TRBJ2-7	CASRLGPYEQYF
NA	NA	TRBV7-8	TRBJ1-2	CASSLALQGGFYGYTF
NA	NA	TRBV11-3	TRBJ2-2	CASSLRTGELFF
TRBD2	NA	TRBV11-2	TRBJ2-1	CASSLALAGGLSYNEQFF
NA	once	TRBV4-1	TRBJ1-1	CASSQVGEGTEAFF
TRBD2	NA	TRBV7-3	TRBJ2-1	CASSPGTSGSNEQFF
NA	NA	TRBV7-9	TRBJ2-1	CASSLGGAASYNEQFF
NA	NA	TRBV28	TRBJ2-1	CASSPPGLSSYNEQFF
NA	NA	TRBV30	TRBJ2-3	CAWALRGVGLVGGSYTDTQYF
NA	NA	TRBV6-4	TRBJ2-1	CASSKRDNPYNEQFF
TRBD1	NA	TRBV27	TRBJ1-2	CASSPPDRDGRGYTF